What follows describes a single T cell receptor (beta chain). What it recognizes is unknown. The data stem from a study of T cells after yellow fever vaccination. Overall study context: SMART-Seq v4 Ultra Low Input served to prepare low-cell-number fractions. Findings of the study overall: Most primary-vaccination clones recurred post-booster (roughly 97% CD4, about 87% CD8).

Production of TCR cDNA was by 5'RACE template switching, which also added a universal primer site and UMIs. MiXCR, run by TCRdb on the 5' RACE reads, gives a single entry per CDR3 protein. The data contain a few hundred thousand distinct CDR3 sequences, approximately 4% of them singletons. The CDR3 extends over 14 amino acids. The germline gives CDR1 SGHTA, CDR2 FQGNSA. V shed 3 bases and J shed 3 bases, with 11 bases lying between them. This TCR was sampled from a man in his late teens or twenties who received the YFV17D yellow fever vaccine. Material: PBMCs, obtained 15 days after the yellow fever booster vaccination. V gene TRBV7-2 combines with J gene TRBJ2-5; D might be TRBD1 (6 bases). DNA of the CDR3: TGTGCCAGCAGCTTTGAGCCAGGGGAAGAGACCCAGTACTTC. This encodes CASSFEPGEETQYF.